Shown below are 4 T cell receptor beta chains from a single sample sequenced in a study of blood T cell repertoires in COVID-19 (dated by TCRdb to 2020 to 2022). The library relied on the immunoSEQ multiplex PCR assay. TCRdb took this table from immuneACCESS and kept in-frame rearrangements with V and J called. Such tables lack part of the clones; where checked against another copy, unresolved V genes explain under half of the gap, and the rest is unexplained. A total of about 400,000 clones appear in this sample, about 87% of them only once. In total, the top ten clones hold over 2.5% of the sample. The material sequenced was peripheral blood. The receptor set was obtained from a human donor in a cohort sampled during active COVID-19.

This clone has a count of ten or more. This rearrangement joins TRBV24-1 to TRBJ2-2, with 9 bases identical to TRBD2. Losses at the gene ends were 5 bases for V and 3 bases for J; bases not matched to a gene: 0. This CDR3 has 14 residues. CDR1 KGHDR and CDR2 SFDVKD come from the germline V gene. CDR3 coding DNA: TGTGCCACCAGTGGGACTAGCGACACCGGGGAGCTGTTTTTT. It translates to CATSGTSDTGELFF.

The CDR3 loop is CSVGGGPDYGYTF. DNA for the CDR3: TGCAGCGTTGGTGGGGGCCCGGACTATGGCTACACCTTC. The chain combines TRBV29-1 with TRBJ1-2; TRBD1 might be the D (6 bases). Germline-derived CDR1 and CDR2 are SQVTM and ANQGSEA. CDR3 length: 13 amino acids. The V and J ends lost 4 bases and 3 bases respectively, with 12 bases between them. The complete variable domain, with remaining parts taken from reference TRBV29-1 and TRBJ1-2, reads SAVISQKPSRDICQRGTSLTIQCQVDSQVTMMFWYRQQPGQSLTLIATANQGSEATYESGFVIDKFPISRPNLTFSTLTVSNMSPEDSSIYLCSVGGGPDYGYTFGSGTRLTVV.

V usage is TRBV25-1 and J usage is TRBJ1-5; D might be TRBD1 (5 bases). From germline, CDR1 is MGHDK and CDR2 SYGVNS. This CDR3 comprises 13 residues. Trimming cost V 8 bases and J 4 bases, with 12 bases left between them. The CDR3: CASHAQGNQPQHF. CDR3 sequence (DNA): TGTGCCAGCCATGCCCAGGGTAATCAGCCCCAGCATTTT.

This clone was counted a few times. This rearrangement joins TRBV4-1 to TRBJ1-1; 7 bases line up with TRBD1. Looked up from germline, CDR1 is MGHRA and CDR2 is YSYEKL. The CDR3 covers 14 residues. After removal of 1 base from V and 3 bases from J, the junction contained 2 bases not matched to a gene. CDR3 protein: CASSQVQGDTEAFF. The CDR3 coding sequence is TGCGCCAGCAGCCAAGTGCAGGGGGACACTGAAGCTTTCTTT.